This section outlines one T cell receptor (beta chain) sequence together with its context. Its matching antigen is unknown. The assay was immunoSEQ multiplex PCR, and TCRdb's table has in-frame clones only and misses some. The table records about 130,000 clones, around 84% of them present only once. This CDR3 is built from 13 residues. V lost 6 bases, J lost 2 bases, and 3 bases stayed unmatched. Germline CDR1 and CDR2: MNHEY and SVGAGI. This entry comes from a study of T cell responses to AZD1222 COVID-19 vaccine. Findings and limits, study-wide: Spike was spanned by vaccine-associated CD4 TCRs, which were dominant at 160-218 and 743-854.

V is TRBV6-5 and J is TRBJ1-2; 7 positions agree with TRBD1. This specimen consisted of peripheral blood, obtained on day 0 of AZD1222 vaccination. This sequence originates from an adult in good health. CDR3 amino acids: CASSLTGNYGYTF. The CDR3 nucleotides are TGTGCCAGCAGCTTGACAGGGAACTATGGCTACACCTTC.